Below, 20 T cell receptor beta chains from the same sample are listed, as sequenced in a study of T-cell memory formation after mild COVID-19. TCRdb fed the 5' RACE reads into MiXCR, producing one record per CDR3 protein. This sample has around 180,000 distinct CDR3 sequences, with 15% to 20% found just once. Sequencing was carried out using PBMCs or a T cell subset sorted from them (not recorded which). Receptors originate from a man younger than 35 who had mild COVID-19 (a few samples of this study predate the infection). Cell type and time point are not known.

This clonotype was observed many times. This sequence joins TRBV7-2 and TRBJ1-4; D unclear. The CDR3 spans 12 residues. With 2 bases removed from V and 8 bases from J, the gap between germline ends came to 6 bases. Germline CDR1 reads SGHTA; CDR2 reads FQGNSA. CDR3 in amino acids: CASSLNQEKLFF. Written as DNA, the CDR3 is TGTGCCAGCAGCTTAAATCAGGAAAAACTGTTTTTT. The full variable domain, rest sourced from reference TRBV7-2 and TRBJ1-4, is GAGVSQSPSNKVTEKGKDVELRCDPISGHTALYWYRQSLGQGLEFLIYFQGNSAPDKSGLPSDRFSAERTGGSVSTLTIQRTQQEDSAVYLCASSLNQEKLFFGSGTQLSVL.

The CDR3 DNA sequence: TGCGCCAGCAGCTCGGACAGGTCAGAGCAGTTCTTC. This codes for CASSSDRSEQFF. The V call is TRBV5-1, the J call TRBJ2-1; TRBD1 matches at 7 bases. From germline, CDR1 is SGHRS and CDR2 YFSETQ. With V trimmed by 3 bases and J by 10 bases, 4 bases remained unmatched. The CDR3 has 12 amino acids.

This clonotype was recorded a few times. The rearrangement joins TRBV20-1 to TRBJ2-7, with D unclear. The CDR3 length is 12 residues. V was pared by 1 base and J by 3 bases, with 7 bases between. CDR1 is DFQATT, CDR2 SNEGSKA, per germline (reference sequence). Here the CDR3 DNA reads TGCAGTGCTAGAGTCGACGGCTACGAGCAGTACGTC. Translating gives CSARVDGYEQYV.

The gene calls are TRBV12-3 or TRBV12-4 and TRBJ1-3, with TRBD1 matching 9 bases. J gave up 4 bases and V 8 bases, and 3 bases lay outside the gene matches. The CDR3 runs 13 residues. CDR3 sequence (DNA): TGTGCCAGCGGGACAGGGCCGGGAAACACCATATATTTT. Its protein product is CASGTGPGNTIYF.

In this sample, this clonotype turned up a few times. The V gene is TRBV20-1, the J gene TRBJ2-1; tentatively, D is TRBD1 or TRBD2 (5 bases each). Trimming cost V 1 base and J 0 bases, with 19 bases left between them. The CDR3 extends over 18 amino acids. Germline V lookup: CDR1 DFQATT, CDR2 SNEGSKA (reference sequence). CDR3 nucleotides: TGCAGTGCTAGAGTCCGAGGGGCCACCTACAGCTCCTACAATGAGCAGTTCTTC. Translation: CSARVRGATYSSYNEQFF.

The chain combines TRBV6-4 with TRBJ1-1, with D unclear. The CDR3 extends over 13 amino acids. Germline CDR1 and CDR2: MRHNA and SNTAGT. V was clipped by 4 bases and J by 2 bases, with 8 bases between them. CDR3 region: CASSAEENTEAFF. The CDR3 region has the DNA TGTGCCAGCAGTGCCGAGGAAAACACTGAAGCTTTCTTT.

This chain uses TRBV18 with TRBJ1-1, with D maybe TRBD1 (5 bases). The germline V gene encodes CDR1 KGHSH and CDR2 LQKENI. Trimming took off 8 bases at V and 6 bases at J, with 13 bases between the two ends. The CDR3 contains 12 residues. CDR3 residues: CASTAWGAEAFF. CDR3 nucleotides: TGTGCCAGCACGGCCTGGGGGGCTGAAGCTTTCTTT.

The chain carries TRBV6-2 or TRBV6-3 and TRBJ1-1; D remains ambiguous. Deletions cut 4 bases from V and 11 bases from J, with 11 bases between. The CDR3 is 11 amino acids. The germline CDR1 and CDR2 sequences are MNHEY and SVGEGT. Written as DNA, the CDR3 is TGTGCCAGCAGTTCAAGGGCTCGGGCTTTCTTT. Amino acids: CASSSRARAFF.

V and J are TRBV6-2 or TRBV6-3 and TRBJ1-1; 8 positions agree with TRBD1. V was clipped by 5 bases and J by 6 bases; unmatched bases: 2. CDR3 size: 12 residues. Germline lookup yields CDR1 MNHEY and CDR2 SVGEGT. This CDR3 is CASSQGAAEAFF. The CDR3 bases are TGTGCCAGCAGTCAGGGGGCTGCTGAAGCTTTCTTT.

This clonotype was counted between two and nine times. V and J are TRBV7-9 and TRBJ2-1; D is possibly TRBD1 (5 bases). The CDR3 runs to 12 residues. In germline, CDR1 is SEHNR, CDR2 FQNEAQ (reference sequence). The ends were cut back, 5 bases at V and 8 bases at J, with 10 bases in the middle. CDR3: CASSLQGDEQFF. For the CDR3, the DNA is TGTGCCAGCAGCCTCCAGGGCGATGAGCAGTTCTTC.

The rearrangement uses TRBV15 and TRBJ2-1; D not certain. Germline CDR1 LNHNV, CDR2 YYDKDF (reference sequence). V was trimmed by 4 bases and J by 4 bases, leaving 11 bases between them. This CDR3 is 14 amino acids long. CDR3 protein: CATSKDGKYNEQFF. In DNA, the CDR3 is TGTGCCACCAGCAAGGACGGTAAATACAATGAGCAGTTCTTC.

This clonotype was counted many times. The rearrangement uses TRBV12-3 or TRBV12-4 and TRBJ2-5; no reliable D call. This CDR3 spans 12 amino acids. Trimming removed 5 bases from V and 5 bases from J, with 9 bases in between. CDR3 in amino acids: CASSQLGETQYF. CDR3 nucleotides: TGTGCCAGCAGTCAGCTGGGGGAGACCCAGTACTTC.

The rearrangement joins TRBV20-1 to TRBJ1-5; TRBD1 matches at 9 bases. Trimming at V came to 7 bases and at J to 2 bases, leaving 3 bases not matched to a gene. The germline gives CDR1 DFQATT, CDR2 SNEGSKA (reference sequence). CDR3 length equals 13 residues. The CDR3, as DNA: TGCAGTGTACAGGGGGCGGGCAATCAGCCCCAGCATTTT. Encoded protein: CSVQGAGNQPQHF.

The chain employs TRBV5-1 and TRBJ2-5; TRBD1 aligns across 7 bases. Trimming took 4 bases from V and 1 from J; bases not matched to a gene: 7. The CDR3 runs to 15 residues. Per germline, CDR1 SGHRS and CDR2 YFSETQ. The CDR3 region has the DNA TGCGCCAGCAGCCCCCAAGGGGGCTTCCAAGAGACCCAGTACTTC. It encodes CASSPQGGFQETQYF.

CDR3 sequence: CASGGARPSTDTQYF. In DNA form, the CDR3 reads TGTGCTAGTGGTGGGGCGCGTCCTAGCACAGATACGCAGTATTTT. The V and J genes are TRBV12-5 and TRBJ2-3, with a possible D match to TRBD1 (5 bases). The CDR3 is made up of 15 amino acids. Germline values: CDR1 LGHNT, CDR2 FRNRAP. V was clipped by 5 bases and J by 0 bases, with 12 bases between them.

This clonotype was seen repeatedly, ten times or more. This chain links TRBV29-1 with TRBJ2-1, with D perhaps TRBD2 (7 bases). V gave up 2 bases and J gave up 2 bases, with 10 bases separating them. This CDR3 is built from 14 residues. Germline CDR1 is SQVTM and CDR2 is ANQGSEA. The DNA of the CDR3 is TGCAGCGTTGAACGGGGGGCCACCTACAATGAGCAGTTCTTC. This encodes CSVERGATYNEQFF.

The gene calls are TRBV7-2 and TRBJ1-2; D gene unclear. Germline V gene lookup returns CDR1 SGHTA and CDR2 FQGNSA. This CDR3 contains 13 residues. V was pared by 3 bases and J by 9 bases, with 14 bases between. The CDR3 region has the DNA TGTGCCAGCAGCTTCGGGAACCTCGAGAGCTACACCTTC. Its translation is CASSFGNLESYTF.

The chain uses TRBV29-1 and TRBJ1-1; 9 nucleotides match TRBD1. J lost 4 bases, V lost 7 bases, and 7 bases had no gene match. Germline V gene data show CDR1 as SQVTM and CDR2 as ANQGSEA. CDR3 length equals 13 residues. The CDR3 DNA follows: TGCAGCGCCGGAAGGGACAGGGTCACTGAAGCTTTCTTT. This sequence encodes CSAGRDRVTEAFF.

About this clonotype itself: A read error may explain this, as a much larger clone is one base away. The CDR3 coding sequence is TGCGCCAGCAGCCCAGAGAACTATGGCAACACCTTC. This translates into CASSPENYGNTF. The chain links TRBV5-1 to TRBJ1-2; D remains ambiguous. The CDR3 spans 12 residues. Germline V lookup: CDR1 SGHRS, CDR2 YFSETQ.

At least ten counts were recorded for this clonotype. This sequence joins TRBV12-3 or TRBV12-4 and TRBJ2-3; 9 positions agree with TRBD1. V trimming: 6 bases; J trimming: 5 bases; junction bases outside the gene matches: 9. CDR3 length: 15 residues. CDR3 coding DNA: TGTGCCAGCAGGAGAGGGGACAGGGAAGGAGATACGCAGTATTTT. This gives the protein CASRRGDREGDTQYF.